Here is one TCR beta chain with its context. Only in-frame clones appear in the TCRdb table, and some are missing; sequencing was by immunoSEQ multiplex PCR. The sample shows around 370,000 clones, 88% of them seen only once. This sample is part of a study of blood T cell repertoires in COVID-19. Study-level background: Both acute and convalescent COVID-19 samples were obtained from the United States, Italy and Spain. In each case, the material was cDNA or gDNA derived from T cells, B-cell-depleted T cells, or PBMCs.

Enrolment of Seattle patients took place during active infection, and they were followed longitudinally. The ends were cut back, 4 bases at V and 3 bases at J, with 7 bases in the middle. Germline loops: CDR1 SQVTM, CDR2 ANQGSEA. CDR3 length: 11 residues. The J gene is TRBJ2-7, the V gene TRBV29-1; no clear D. Sequences were obtained from peripheral blood. The receptor was derived from a woman between 70 and 85 years old with COVID-19, enrolled during active disease. The CDR3: CSVGQDYEQYF. The CDR3 coding sequence is TGCAGCGTTGGGCAGGACTACGAGCAGTACTTC.